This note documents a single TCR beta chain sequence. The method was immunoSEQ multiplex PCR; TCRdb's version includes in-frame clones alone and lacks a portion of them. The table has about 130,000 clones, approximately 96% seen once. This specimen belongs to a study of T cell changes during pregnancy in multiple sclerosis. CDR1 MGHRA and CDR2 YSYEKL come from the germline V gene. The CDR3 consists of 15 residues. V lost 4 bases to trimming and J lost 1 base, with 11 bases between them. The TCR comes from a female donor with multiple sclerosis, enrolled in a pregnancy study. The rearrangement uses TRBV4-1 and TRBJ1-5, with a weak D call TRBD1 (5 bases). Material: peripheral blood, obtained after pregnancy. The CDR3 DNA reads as TGCGCCAGCAGCCCATGGGAGGGGAGCAATCAGCCCCAGCATTTT. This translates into CASSPWEGSNQPQHF.